This T cell receptor (beta chain) was sequenced for a study of shared clonotypes between healthy human individuals. The CDR3 spans 15 residues. With V trimmed by 3 bases and J by 5 bases, 8 bases remained unmatched. Germline V gives CDR1 SGHVS, CDR2 FNYEAQ. The naive CD8 population came from CD45RO-negative cells selected for CCR7, without terminally differentiated effector memory CD45RA+ cells. Turning to this clone: Its specificity is not known.

Study-level findings and limits: Across a handful of donors, naive CD4 shared around 5%, naive CD8 3.5% to 4%, memory CD4 about 2.5%, memory CD8 0.4%. Clonotype sharing levels among donors were expected to vary with sequencing depth. Generation of non-shared clonotypes was less probable than generation of clonotypes shared by all four donors.

Measured with immunoSEQ multiplex PCR; TCRdb has only the in-frame clones, and not every one. The data hold millions of clones, with 93% observed a single time. The chain links TRBV7-6 to TRBJ2-3; the match to TRBD2 covers 7 bases. This sequence originates from a man younger than 30 in good health. Some clones in this sample may be carry-over from other donors' samples. The sequenced sample consisted of naive CD8+ T cells from PBMCs. CDR3 in amino acids: CASSFIAGVIDTQYF. CDR3 DNA sequence: TGTGCCAGCAGCTTCATTGCGGGAGTCATAGATACGCAGTATTTT. The full variable domain, rest sourced from reference TRBV7-6 and TRBJ2-3, is GAGVSQSPRYKVTKRGQDVALRCDPISGHVSLYWYRQALGQGPEFLTYFNYEAQQDKSGLPNDRFSAERPEGSISTLTIQRTEQRDSAMYRCASSFIAGVIDTQYFGPGTRLTVL.